This is a list of T cell receptor beta chains from one sample in a study of blood T cells in healthy people across ages. TCRdb re-called the 5' RACE reads through MiXCR, storing one row per CDR3 protein. Counted here are 1.5 million to 2 million distinct CDR3 sequences, about 39% occurring once; the ten biggest clones make up more than 20%. Sequenced: blood. These receptors were collected from a human donor in good health. The conserved cysteine and the conserved F or W are not part of the CDR3 here. The order of the fields is D gene, J gene, V gene, CDR3 protein. A D gene is named only where the DNA matches it firmly.

TRBD1 TRBJ1-2 TRBV5-1 ASSLLSQGANYGYT
NA TRBJ1-4 TRBV5-1 ASSLDGKLF
NA TRBJ2-1 TRBV7-9 ASSLSDYAYNEQF
NA TRBJ1-2 TRBV6-2/TRBV6-3 ASAIGTNYGYT
NA TRBJ1-1 TRBV6-5 ATHNERGAF
TRBD1 TRBJ2-7 TRBV29-1 SVAPRTGRYEQY
TRBD2 TRBJ2-1 TRBV7-2 ASSSNVGRAYNEQF
NA TRBJ1-5 TRBV5-6 ASSLALESNQPQH
TRBD1 TRBJ2-6 TRBV15 ATRPGTGIAGANVLT
TRBD1 TRBJ2-6 TRBV3-1 ASSQDLTGGFVLT
NA TRBJ2-1 TRBV20-1 SASARNEQF
NA TRBJ2-7 TRBV10-3 AIRKTQGEQY
NA TRBJ2-1 TRBV7-3 ASSFREGGEQF
NA TRBJ2-2 TRBV6-4 ASSDSLYTGELF
NA TRBJ1-4 TRBV7-9 ASSLRTGLTGAGEKLF
TRBD1 TRBJ2-1 TRBV29-1 SVVSAGGVQNIQF
NA TRBJ1-4 TRBV7-9 ASSWAVGLGEKLF
NA TRBJ1-2 TRBV27 ASSSWGNGYT
TRBD2 TRBJ2-1 TRBV11-1 ASSYSAGLAGGEQF
NA TRBJ1-1 TRBV5-1 ASSSLGGENTEAF
NA TRBJ2-5 TRBV28 ASSSTGRVPSEETQY
NA TRBJ1-4 TRBV29-1 SVGKAGQHEKLF
NA TRBJ1-2 TRBV5-5 ASSLEWESTFYT
NA TRBJ1-1 TRBV20-1 SARDEARGAF
NA TRBJ1-2 TRBV20-1 SARAQPDYGYT
TRBD1 TRBJ2-6 TRBV10-3 AIKGQGVSGANVLT
NA TRBJ1-5 TRBV4-3 ASSQDFGAFNQPQH
NA TRBJ2-3 TRBV6-2/TRBV6-3 ASSPGEPTDTQY
NA TRBJ2-5 TRBV29-1 SAVGGRGETQY
NA NA TRBV12-3/TRBV12-4 ASSPDQGNIQY
NA TRBJ1-5 TRBV6-6 ASSPPGSNQPQH
NA TRBJ1-1 TRBV4-1 ASSQAGWWGGNEAF
NA TRBJ1-2 TRBV28 ASRMAGRYGYT
NA TRBJ2-1 TRBV7-2 ASSFWGGANEQF
NA TRBJ1-2 TRBV2 ASGPAARGYT
NA TRBJ2-1 TRBV6-2/TRBV6-3 ASSKHTEFYNEQF
TRBD2 TRBJ2-1 TRBV5-1 ASTLQTSSNEQF
TRBD2 TRBJ2-5 TRBV20-1 SAIPGGATYNEQY
NA TRBJ1-2 TRBV12-3/TRBV12-4 ASSYTGASKDGYT
NA NA TRBV20-1 SARDSGTVGEQY
NA TRBJ2-1 TRBV10-3 AITGQTNNEQF
TRBD1 TRBJ2-1 TRBV4-1 ASSQIGTGGRNEQF
NA TRBJ2-2 TRBV6-5 ASSYSIYGELF
NA TRBJ2-3 TRBV7-2 ASSSRRGGTDTQY